These T cell receptor beta chains were read from a single sample in a study of T cell responses to AZD1222 COVID-19 vaccine. Sequenced by immunoSEQ multiplex PCR; TCRdb stores in-frame clones only, minus some. The sample shows roughly 100,000 clones, about 92% of them seen only once. The material was peripheral blood, obtained on day 0 of AZD1222 vaccination. The origin of the receptors is an adult in good health. Each CDR3 is given with its conserved first and last residue. A D gene is named only where the DNA matches it firmly. Not every row has a clone size; where given, it reads once, few, many or a size class.

TRBV12-3/TRBV12-4	TRBJ2-7	.	12	.	CASSPRALRQYF	TGTGCCAGCAGTCCGCGGGCCCTAAGGCAGTACTTC
TRBV7-8	TRBJ1-2	.	15	.	CASSLVGRYSYGYTF	TGTGCCAGCAGCTTAGTGGGACGCTATTCCTATGGCTACACCTTC
TRBV18	TRBJ1-5	TRBD1	16	.	CASSPTGDSLNQPQHF	TGTGCCAGCTCACCGACTGGGGACAGCCTCAATCAGCCCCAGCATTTT
TRBV27	TRBJ1-5	.	14	.	CASSPGGGNQPQHF	TGTGCCAGCAGTCCAGGCGGGGGCAATCAGCCCCAGCATTTT
TRBV9	TRBJ1-6	TRBD1	12	.	CASSAGGGPLHF	TGTGCCAGCAGCGCAGGGGGCGGGCCCCTCCACTTT
TRBV5-6	TRBJ1-4	TRBD1	15	once	CASSDLGQGTEKLFF	TGTGCCAGCAGCGATCTAGGACAGGGTACAGAAAAACTGTTTTTT
TRBV5-4	TRBJ1-6	.	14	.	CASSLDGGNSPLHF	TGTGCCAGCAGCTTGGATGGGGGGAATTCACCCCTCCACTTT
TRBV2	TRBJ2-5	.	13	.	CASTLGPWETQYF	TGTGCCAGCACTCTAGGGCCTTGGGAGACCCAGTACTTC
TRBV10-3	TRBJ2-2	.	15	.	CAISVPFANTGELFF	TGTGCCATCAGTGTACCTTTCGCGAACACCGGGGAGCTGTTTTTT
TRBV3-1/TRBV3-2	TRBJ2-7	.	20	.	CASSQDNGVWGSMVLYEQYF	TGTGCCAGCAGCCAAGATAATGGTGTATGGGGGTCTATGGTTTTATACGAGCAGTACTTC
TRBV12-3/TRBV12-4	TRBJ1-2	.	13	.	CASSWGAPYGYTF	TGTGCCAGCAGTTGGGGCGCTCCCTATGGCTACACCTTC
TRBV27	TRBJ1-2	TRBD1	14	.	CASSSGTGSLGYTF	TGTGCCAGCAGTTCCGGGACAGGGTCACTCGGCTACACCTTC
TRBV6-4	TRBJ1-5	TRBD1	21	.	CASSDSGRRDRERVSNQPQHF	TGTGCCAGCAGTGACTCGGGGCGCCGGGACAGGGAGAGGGTTAGCAATCAGCCCCAGCATTTT
TRBV3-1/TRBV3-2	TRBJ2-1	TRBD1	14	.	CASSPGQTYNEQFF	TGTGCCAGCAGCCCGGGACAGACCTACAATGAGCAGTTCTTC
TRBV4-2	TRBJ1-1	.	15	once	CASSAQLSLSAEAFF	TGTGCCAGCAGCGCTCAATTGAGCTTAAGCGCTGAAGCTTTCTTT
TRBV18	TRBJ1-2	.	18	.	CASSPLPLEETFNYGYTF	TGTGCCAGCTCACCATTACCCCTCGAGGAAACCTTTAACTATGGCTACACCTTC
TRBV11-2	TRBJ1-2	.	14	.	CASSFVTALGGYTF	TGTGCCAGCAGCTTTGTGACAGCCCTAGGGGGCTACACCTTC
TRBV2	TRBJ2-1	.	16	.	CASGPQGLLLYNEQFF	TGTGCCAGCGGACCCCAGGGACTTCTTCTCTACAATGAGCAGTTCTTC
TRBV19	TRBJ2-3	.	12	.	CASSMQTDTQYF	TGTGCCAGTAGTATGCAAACAGATACGCAGTATTTT
TRBV4-2	TRBJ1-2	.	13	medium-sized	CASSPYGGFGYTF	TGTGCCAGCAGCCCCTATGGGGGTTTCGGCTACACCTTC
TRBV27	TRBJ1-5	.	14	.	CASSLSWRSQPQHF	TGTGCCAGCAGTTTATCTTGGCGGTCCCAGCCCCAGCATTTT
TRBV6-5	TRBJ1-2	TRBD1	14	once	CASRSTGANYGYTF	TGTGCCAGCAGAAGTACAGGGGCTAACTATGGCTACACCTTC
TRBV5-5	TRBJ2-7	.	14	.	CASSWADNLYEQYF	TGTGCCAGCAGCTGGGCGGACAATCTCTACGAGCAGTACTTC
TRBV5-1	TRBJ2-1	.	15	.	CASSLAGPSYNEQFF	TGCGCCAGCAGCTTGGCGGGGCCCTCCTACAATGAGCAGTTCTTC
TRBV6-5	TRBJ1-4	.	15	few	CASSFIGGTNEKLFF	TGTGCCAGCAGTTTCATAGGGGGGACTAATGAAAAACTGTTTTTT
TRBV3-1/TRBV3-2	TRBJ1-6	.	13	.	CASSQVRDSPLHF	TGTGCCAGCAGCCAAGTAAGGGATTCACCCCTCCACTTT
TRBV4-3	TRBJ1-5	.	15	once	CASSQDADDVQPQHF	TGCGCCAGCAGCCAAGATGCAGATGATGTTCAGCCCCAGCATTTT
TRBV4-2	TRBJ2-3	TRBD2	16	.	CASSPGTSGGTDTQYF	TGTGCCAGCAGCCCGGGGACTAGCGGGGGGACAGATACGCAGTATTTT
TRBV7-9	TRBJ1-6	.	16	.	CASSLTRGGRHSPLHF	TGTGCCAGCAGCTTAACGAGGGGGGGGCGACATTCACCCCTCCACTTT
TRBV7-9	TRBJ1-4	TRBD1	16	.	CASSLGTGFANEKLFF	TGTGCCAGCAGCTTGGGGACAGGGTTCGCTAATGAAAAACTGTTTTTT
TRBV5-1	TRBJ2-3	TRBD1	16	.	CASRGGQDISTDTQYF	TGCGCCAGCAGGGGGGGACAGGATATTAGCACAGATACGCAGTATTTT
TRBV2	TRBJ1-2	.	13	.	CASRMQGLNGYTF	TGTGCCAGCAGAATGCAGGGGCTGAATGGCTACACCTTC
TRBV4-3	TRBJ1-2	TRBD1	14	.	CASSPGQGNYGYTF	TGCGCCAGCAGCCCCGGACAGGGCAACTATGGCTACACCTTC